These T cell receptor beta chains were read from a single sample in a study of blood T cell repertoires in COVID-19. Profiling relied on immunoSEQ multiplex PCR, and the TCRdb table lists in-frame clones only, not all of them. The sample has 150,000 to 200,000 clones, 87% seen once; the top ten hold approximately 2%. The sequenced sample consisted of PBMCs or T cells enriched from blood (not recorded which). The receptors shown here come from a woman in her twenties or thirties who had recovered from COVID-19. CDR3s include the opening cysteine and the closing phenylalanine or tryptophan. Each record gives: J gene, D gene, V gene, CDR3 protein. The D gene is left open where the match is weak.

J gene: TRBJ2-2
D gene: NA
V gene: TRBV27
CDR3 protein: CASSFFRTETNTGELFF

J gene: TRBJ1-2
D gene: NA
V gene: TRBV4-1
CDR3 protein: CASSQDRGINYGYTF

J gene: TRBJ1-2
D gene: NA
V gene: TRBV19
CDR3 protein: CASNFQGGYTF

J gene: TRBJ2-5
D gene: NA
V gene: TRBV21-1
CDR3 protein: CASSKRQAGASGRGETQYF

J gene: TRBJ2-3
D gene: TRBD1
V gene: TRBV7-2
CDR3 protein: CASSWTGQVDTQYF

J gene: TRBJ1-6
D gene: TRBD1
V gene: TRBV6-5
CDR3 protein: CASRDGTGGNSPLHF

J gene: TRBJ1-1
D gene: NA
V gene: TRBV2
CDR3 protein: CASSDRAHTEAFF

J gene: TRBJ1-2
D gene: NA
V gene: TRBV7-3
CDR3 protein: CASSLAAGDVGYTF

J gene: TRBJ2-3
D gene: TRBD1
V gene: TRBV27
CDR3 protein: CASSPRDSSFPDTQYF

J gene: TRBJ1-6
D gene: NA
V gene: TRBV6-2/TRBV6-3
CDR3 protein: CASSYGDNYNSPLHF

J gene: TRBJ1-3
D gene: NA
V gene: TRBV5-4
CDR3 protein: CASSSNLGRSSGNTIYF

J gene: TRBJ2-6
D gene: NA
V gene: TRBV9
CDR3 protein: CASSFNRISGANVLTF

J gene: TRBJ2-1
D gene: TRBD2
V gene: TRBV30
CDR3 protein: CAWSVGAGGNEQFF

J gene: TRBJ1-1
D gene: NA
V gene: TRBV11-3
CDR3 protein: CASSLGVTTEAFF

J gene: TRBJ2-1
D gene: TRBD2
V gene: TRBV24-1
CDR3 protein: CATSDQRGVSYNEQFF

J gene: TRBJ2-1
D gene: TRBD2
V gene: TRBV7-2
CDR3 protein: CASSLRLAGANEQFF

J gene: TRBJ2-5
D gene: TRBD2
V gene: TRBV2
CDR3 protein: CATTGTSGSQETQYF

J gene: TRBJ2-7
D gene: TRBD1
V gene: TRBV19
CDR3 protein: CASSIKGQDSYEQYF

J gene: TRBJ2-7
D gene: TRBD1
V gene: TRBV29-1
CDR3 protein: CSVDLGQGSYEQYF

J gene: TRBJ1-4
D gene: NA
V gene: TRBV7-2
CDR3 protein: CASSLGREVKLFF

J gene: TRBJ1-4
D gene: TRBD1
V gene: TRBV28
CDR3 protein: CASSPSGTANEKLFF

J gene: TRBJ1-2
D gene: NA
V gene: TRBV7-9
CDR3 protein: CASSLLNGGNGYTF

J gene: TRBJ2-5
D gene: NA
V gene: TRBV27
CDR3 protein: CASSSTGFLQETQYF

J gene: TRBJ2-2
D gene: NA
V gene: TRBV2
CDR3 protein: CASSPGTNTGELFF

J gene: TRBJ2-7
D gene: NA
V gene: TRBV2
CDR3 protein: CASSGASGGYEQYF

J gene: TRBJ2-4
D gene: TRBD2
V gene: TRBV6-2/TRBV6-3
CDR3 protein: CASSFTGLAGGLAKNIQYF

J gene: TRBJ2-5
D gene: TRBD2
V gene: TRBV5-4
CDR3 protein: CASSLEWLAGAEQETQYF

J gene: TRBJ2-3
D gene: NA
V gene: TRBV9
CDR3 protein: CASSPRGFGTDTQYF

J gene: TRBJ1-5
D gene: NA
V gene: TRBV11-3
CDR3 protein: CASSLVSQGPQHF

J gene: TRBJ2-6
D gene: TRBD1
V gene: TRBV7-2
CDR3 protein: CASSFRGQGAGANVLTF

J gene: TRBJ2-2
D gene: NA
V gene: TRBV9
CDR3 protein: CASSRRGTGELFF

J gene: TRBJ2-2
D gene: TRBD2
V gene: TRBV30
CDR3 protein: CAWSWASGGLTGELFF

J gene: TRBJ1-5
D gene: NA
V gene: TRBV7-2
CDR3 protein: CASSLVAGANQPQHF

J gene: TRBJ1-4
D gene: NA
V gene: TRBV14
CDR3 protein: CASSRRGRGTNEKLFF

J gene: TRBJ2-7
D gene: NA
V gene: TRBV19
CDR3 protein: CASSMWSAGYYEQYF

J gene: TRBJ2-5
D gene: TRBD1
V gene: TRBV24-1
CDR3 protein: CATSDYGTGASQETQYF

J gene: TRBJ2-7
D gene: TRBD2
V gene: TRBV28
CDR3 protein: CASSSNLGGLAGVSYEQYF

J gene: TRBJ1-5
D gene: NA
V gene: TRBV3-1/TRBV3-2
CDR3 protein: CASSQESEDSGGGNQPQHF

J gene: TRBJ2-7
D gene: TRBD1
V gene: TRBV3-1/TRBV3-2
CDR3 protein: CASSRQGRSYEQYF

J gene: TRBJ2-1
D gene: TRBD1
V gene: TRBV11-1
CDR3 protein: CASRDRQLNNEQFF

J gene: TRBJ2-5
D gene: TRBD2
V gene: TRBV27
CDR3 protein: CASSSHGLAGARRETQYF

J gene: TRBJ1-2
D gene: NA
V gene: TRBV24-1
CDR3 protein: CATSVGGYGYTF

J gene: TRBJ1-5
D gene: TRBD1
V gene: TRBV30
CDR3 protein: CAWSAGTGGGQPQHF

J gene: TRBJ2-7
D gene: NA
V gene: TRBV4-3
CDR3 protein: CASSQPGQLLYEQYF

J gene: TRBJ2-3
D gene: TRBD1
V gene: TRBV12-3/TRBV12-4
CDR3 protein: CASRQGAWDTQYF

J gene: TRBJ1-4
D gene: TRBD1
V gene: TRBV6-1
CDR3 protein: CASSERDRGRLATNEKLFF

J gene: TRBJ2-3
D gene: TRBD2
V gene: TRBV19
CDR3 protein: CASSIDWTSGDTQYF

J gene: TRBJ1-2
D gene: NA
V gene: TRBV12-3/TRBV12-4
CDR3 protein: CASSLWRYRGYTF

J gene: TRBJ1-1
D gene: NA
V gene: TRBV29-1
CDR3 protein: CSVLLYRANNDEAFF

J gene: TRBJ1-2
D gene: NA
V gene: TRBV19
CDR3 protein: CASSVSGQYGYTF